This T cell receptor (beta chain) is from a study of blood T cell repertoires in COVID-19. Looking at the study overall: COVID-19 samples from acute and convalescent phases originated in the United States, Italy and Spain.

The CDR3 is made up of 13 amino acids. Germline CDR1 MGHRA, CDR2 YSYEKL. V gave up 1 base and J gave up 8 bases, with 6 bases separating them. In the authors' methods: Reference gene primer amplification gave nucleated cell count estimates. Assay: immunoSEQ multiplex PCR; the TCRdb copy retains only in-frame clones and omits some. The V and J calls and clone size come from that table; D and trimming were worked out from the DNA. The repertoire holds 40,000 to 45,000 clones, with about 77% as singletons. The V gene is TRBV4-1, the J gene TRBJ1-6; D is ambiguous. Input material: peripheral blood. This sequence was found in an elderly man with acute or convalescent COVID-19. CDR3 protein: CASSQVVDSPLHF. CDR3 nucleotides: TGCGCCAGCAGCCAAGTAGTAGATTCACCCCTCCACTTT.